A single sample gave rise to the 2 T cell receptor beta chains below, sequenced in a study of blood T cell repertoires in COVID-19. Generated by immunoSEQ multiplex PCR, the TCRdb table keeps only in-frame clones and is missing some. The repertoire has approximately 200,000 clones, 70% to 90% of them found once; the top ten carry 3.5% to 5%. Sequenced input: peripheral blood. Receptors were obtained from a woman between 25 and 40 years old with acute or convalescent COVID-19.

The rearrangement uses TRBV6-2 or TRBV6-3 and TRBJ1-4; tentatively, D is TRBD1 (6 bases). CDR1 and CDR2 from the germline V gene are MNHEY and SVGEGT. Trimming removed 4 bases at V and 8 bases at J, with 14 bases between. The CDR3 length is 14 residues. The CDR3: CASSSRDIEEKLFF. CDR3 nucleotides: TGTGCCAGCAGTTCCCGGGACATTGAGGAAAAACTGTTTTTT.

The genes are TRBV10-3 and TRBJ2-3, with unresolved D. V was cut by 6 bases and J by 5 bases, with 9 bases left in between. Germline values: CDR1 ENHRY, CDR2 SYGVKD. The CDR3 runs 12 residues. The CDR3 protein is CAISPLLDTQYF. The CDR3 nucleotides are TGTGCCATCAGCCCACTCTTAGATACGCAGTATTTT.